This entry lists 8 T cell receptor beta chains sequenced from one sample in a study of control samples from healthy donors and cancer patients. Profiled with immunoSEQ multiplex PCR; TCRdb holds only in-frame clones, not every one. The data contain 85,000 to 95,000 clones, around 80% of them singletons. Sequencing was done on a sample of blood. The source of these receptors is a woman aged 60-75 years in good health.

V gene TRBV7-9 combines with J gene TRBJ2-7; D unclear. CDR3 length: 16 amino acids. The germline CDR1 and CDR2 sequences are SEHNR and FQNEAQ (reference sequence). The V and J ends lost 5 bases and 3 bases respectively, with 20 bases between them. CDR3 nucleotides: TGTGCCAGCAGCCGCCCAAGGCTGGCGCCGAGCTACGAGCAGTACTTC. It yields the protein CASSRPRLAPSYEQYF.

This chain uses TRBV5-6 with TRBJ1-6; the D is unclear. The CDR3 contains 16 residues. V was trimmed by 4 bases and J by 0 bases, leaving 11 bases between them. In germline, CDR1 is SGHDT, CDR2 YYEEEE. CDR3 DNA: TGTGCCAGCAGCGTAGGGTGGGGCTCCTATAATTCACCCCTCCACTTT. Translation gives CASSVGWGSYNSPLHF.

The chain has TRBV29-1 and TRBJ1-2; tentative D call: TRBD1 (6 bases). V shed 7 bases and J shed 2 bases, with 17 bases lying between them. The germline V gene encodes CDR1 SQVTM and CDR2 ANQGSEA. This CDR3 region has 14 residues. The CDR3 DNA reads TGCAGCGCAAAGCCCACAGGGTCCAACTATGGCTACACCTTC. Protein product: CSAKPTGSNYGYTF.

V and J are TRBV10-3 and TRBJ1-2; D might be TRBD1 (5 bases). V lost 8 bases and J 8 bases, leaving 18 bases between the germline ends. The CDR3 extends over 13 amino acids. CDR1 and CDR2 from the germline V gene are ENHRY and SYGVKD. CDR3 protein: CAIRGQGLEGYTF. CDR3 DNA: TGTGCCATCCGCGGGCAGGGACTAGAAGGCTACACCTTC.

This chain uses TRBV29-1 with TRBJ1-2; D gene ambiguous. The ends were cut back, 4 bases at V and 6 bases at J, with 6 bases in the middle. CDR3 size: 10 residues. Germline V gene lookup returns CDR1 SQVTM and CDR2 ANQGSEA. The CDR3 region is CSVGQNGYTF. Written as DNA, the CDR3 is TGCAGCGTTGGGCAGAATGGCTACACCTTC.

The chain uses TRBV6-5 and TRBJ1-6, with D possibly TRBD1 on 6 matching bases. Trimming took off 8 bases at V and 8 bases at J, with 16 bases between the two ends. CDR3 length equals 14 residues. Germline assignment: CDR1 MNHEY and CDR2 SVGAGI. The CDR3 coding sequence is TGTGCCAGCCAACTACAGGGCCACTATTCACCCCTCCACTTT. As protein: CASQLQGHYSPLHF.

The chain couples TRBV28 to TRBJ1-4; no definite D call. The germline V gene encodes CDR1 MDHEN and CDR2 SYDVKM. The CDR3 consists of 14 residues. Trimming removed 3 bases from V and 14 bases from J, with 19 bases in between. In DNA, the CDR3 is TGTGCCAGCAGTTTCTCAGGCCCCCATCGTAACCTGTTTTTT. Translating gives CASSFSGPHRNLFF.

The chain has TRBV7-8 and TRBJ1-3; D gene uncertain. V lost 1 base, J lost 0 bases, and 10 bases lay in between. The length of the CDR3 is 16 residues. Germline V gene sequence: CDR1 SGHVS, CDR2 FQNEAQ. The CDR3 nucleotides read TGTGCCAGCAGCTTAGTACGGGATAGCTCTGGAAACACCATATATTTT. It specifies CASSLVRDSSGNTIYF.